This passage covers 25 T cell receptor beta chains from one sample sequenced in a study of OX40 agonist ivuxolimab in advanced cancers. Some clones are missing from TCRdb's copy, which holds only in-frame ones; the method was immunoSEQ multiplex PCR. The sample has about 43,000 clones; 70% to 90% are singletons. The source material was CD4+ or CD8+ T cells sorted from blood, sampled in a trial of the OX40 agonist ivuxolimab. The receptors originated from an adult with an advanced solid tumor such as melanoma, head and neck, liver or kidney cancer.

This sequence joins TRBV28 and TRBJ1-1, with no clear D. V was shortened by 6 bases and J by 8 bases, with 10 bases between the two germline ends. The CDR3 is made up of 11 amino acids. The germline V gene has CDR1 MDHEN and CDR2 SYDVKM. The CDR3 spells CASSHRREAFF. Written as DNA, the CDR3 is TGTGCCAGCAGCCACAGACGGGAAGCTTTCTTT.

The V gene is TRBV18, the J gene TRBJ2-3, with a possible D match to TRBD2 (5 bases). The germline V gene encodes CDR1 KGHSH and CDR2 LQKENI. The CDR3 has 12 amino acids. The V end was cut by 4 bases, the J end by 4 bases, with 6 bases between. In DNA, the CDR3 is TGTGCCAGCTCACAAGCGGCAGATACGCAGTATTTT. Encoded protein: CASSQAADTQYF.

The chain joins TRBV11-3 to TRBJ1-2; TRBD1 matches at 7 bases. Germline trimming cut 1 base from V and 10 bases from J; bases unmatched to any gene: 3. The CDR3 consists of 12 residues. Germline CDR1 and CDR2: SGHNT and YENEEA. In nucleotides, the CDR3 is TGTGCCAGCAGCTTAGCCAGGGGGGACTACACCTTC. Its protein product is CASSLARGDYTF.

V and J are TRBV21-1 and TRBJ2-2. TRBV21-1 is shown as a pseudogene. The CDR3 sequence is 13 residues long. The CDR3 region is CASGGRDTGELFF. For the CDR3, the DNA is TGTGCCAGCGGGGGGCGCGACACCGGGGAGCTGTTTTTT.

The CDR3 DNA sequence: TGTGCCAGCAGCCAAGATCCGGGGGGCTTCACAGATACGCAGTATTTT. Its translation is CASSQDPGGFTDTQYF. The V call is TRBV4-2, the J call TRBJ2-3; maybe TRBD2 (7 bases). The V end lost 0 bases, the J end lost 2 bases, and 12 bases lay between the germline ends. The CDR3 length is 16 residues. The germline V gene encodes CDR1 LGHNA and CDR2 YNFKEQ.

This rearrangement joins TRBV10-1 to TRBJ2-2; D not resolved. The CDR3 totals 15 residues. Germline V gene data show CDR1 as WNHNN and CDR2 as SYGVQD (reference sequence). Trimming removed 2 bases from V and 3 bases from J, with 10 bases in between. CDR3: CASSEGRHYTGELFF. The CDR3 nucleotides read TGCGCCAGCAGTGAGGGGCGGCACTACACCGGGGAGCTGTTTTTT.

With regard to this clone: This sample includes further DNA sequences coding for the same CDR3. The chain has TRBV18 and TRBJ2-7; a weak D match, TRBD1 (6 bases). Trimming took off 3 bases at V and 3 bases at J, with 9 bases between the two ends. The CDR3 sequence is 13 residues long. CDR1 and CDR2 from the germline V gene are KGHSH and LQKENI. CDR3 nucleotides: TGTGCCAGCTCACCGCCACAGGGCTACGAGCAGTACTTC. Protein sequence: CASSPPQGYEQYF.

The chain employs TRBV6-6 and TRBJ1-4; D is uncertain. CDR1 is MNHNY and CDR2 is SVGAGI in the germline V gene (reference sequence). This CDR3 region has 15 residues. Trimming pared 0 bases from V and 7 bases from J, leaving 12 bases between. CDR3 coding DNA: TGTGCCAGCAGTTACTCTCCGGGGAACGGTGAAAAACTGTTTTTT. It is translated as CASSYSPGNGEKLFF.

The chain employs TRBV7-9 and TRBJ2-1, with no clear D. Germline V lookup: CDR1 SEHNR, CDR2 FQNEAQ (reference sequence). The CDR3 length is 13 residues. V dropped 5 bases and J dropped 6 bases, with 11 bases sitting between them. The CDR3 DNA follows: TGTGCCAGCAGCCCCAGGATCGGCAATGAGCAGTTCTTC. Translating it yields CASSPRIGNEQFF.

V and J are TRBV4-2 and TRBJ2-2; no reliable D call. Germline V CDR1 and CDR2: LGHNA, YNFKEQ. Trimming took off 0 bases at V and 5 bases at J, with 16 bases between the two ends. The CDR3 runs 17 residues. DNA for the CDR3: TGTGCCAGCAGCCAAGATCTTACTTCGTTATGGACCGGGGAGCTGTTTTTT. It translates to CASSQDLTSLWTGELFF.

The rearrangement uses TRBV9 and TRBJ2-3; D gene ambiguous. Trimming cost V 0 bases and J 7 bases, with 15 bases left between them. Germline values: CDR1 SGDLS, CDR2 YYNGEE. CDR3 length: 15 amino acids. CDR3 DNA: TGTGCCAGCAGCGTAGACGGGCTCCCAACATATACGCAGTATTTT. Translation: CASSVDGLPTYTQYF.

Notes on this clone: This may stem from a read error, because a much larger clone lies one nucleotide away. The chain carries TRBV9 and TRBJ2-7; D possibly corresponds to TRBD2 (5 bases). This CDR3 has 18 amino acids. Trimming stripped 4 bases from V and 5 bases from J, with 28 bases between. Germline-derived CDR1 and CDR2 are SGDLS and YYNGEE. This CDR3 reads CASSSETGLGESGNEQYF. The CDR3 DNA is TGTGCCAGCAGCTCCGAGACCGGTCTCGGGGAGTCAGGAAACGAGCAGTACTTC.

The rearrangement joins TRBV5-1 to TRBJ2-5; 10 bases line up with TRBD2. The CDR3 is made up of 16 amino acids. V lost 4 bases, J lost 1 base, and 7 bases stayed unmatched. In germline, CDR1 is SGHRS, CDR2 YFSETQ. The CDR3 sequence: CASSLAGTSAQETQYF. The CDR3 coding sequence is TGCGCCAGCAGCCTTGCAGGGACTAGCGCCCAAGAGACCCAGTACTTC.

This chain joins TRBV9 and TRBJ2-1; TRBD2 matches at 9 bases. In germline, CDR1 is SGDLS, CDR2 YYNGEE. Trimming removed 4 bases from V and 4 bases from J; junction bases left unmatched: 6. The CDR3 loop spans 15 amino acids. CDR3 DNA: TGTGCCAGCAGCCTCCAGGCGGGAGGGTACAATGAGCAGTTCTTC. Translation: CASSLQAGGYNEQFF.

This clone was seen a handful of times. This sequence joins TRBV4-2 and TRBJ2-2, with D maybe TRBD2 (6 bases). CDR1 is LGHNA, CDR2 YNFKEQ, per germline. The CDR3 contains 15 residues. Trimming removed 1 base at V and 5 bases at J, with 11 bases between. DNA of the CDR3: TGTGCCAGCAGCCAAGGGCGGGAATTGACCGGGGAGCTGTTTTTT. It translates to CASSQGRELTGELFF.

The chain uses TRBV2 and TRBJ2-7, with 7 bases lining up with TRBD1. This CDR3 comprises 13 residues. With V trimmed by 5 bases and J by 0 bases, 1 base remained unmatched. Germline CDR1 SNHLY, CDR2 FYNNEI. CDR3 residues: CASSRDSSYEQYF. DNA of the CDR3: TGTGCCAGCAGTCGGGACAGCTCCTACGAGCAGTACTTC.

The rearrangement uses TRBV2 and TRBJ2-5, with TRBD1 identical over 9 bases. The V gene's germline CDR1 is SNHLY and CDR2 FYNNEI. V lost 5 bases, J lost 5 bases, and 3 bases stayed unmatched. This CDR3 spans 13 amino acids. CDR3 residues: CASSRDRAETQYF. Here the CDR3 DNA reads TGTGCCAGCAGTCGGGACAGGGCGGAGACCCAGTACTTC. The full variable domain, in which reference TRBV2 and TRBJ2-5 provide the parts outside the CDR3, is EPEVTQTPSHQVTQMGQEVILRCVPISNHLYFYWYRQILGQKVEFLVSFYNNEISEKSEIFDDQFSVERPDGSNFTLKIRSTKLEDSAMYFCASSRDRAETQYFGPGTRLLVL.

The chain has TRBV11-2 and TRBJ1-1, with D hard to call. Trimming shortened V by 7 bases and J by 0 bases, and 9 bases separated the two germline ends. The germline V gene has CDR1 SGHAT and CDR2 FQNNGV. There are 13 residues in the CDR3. CDR3 in amino acids: CASNNRVNTEAFF. For the CDR3, the DNA is TGTGCCAGCAACAACCGGGTGAACACTGAAGCTTTCTTT.

J is TRBJ2-2 and V is TRBV5-1, with 10 nucleotides matching TRBD2. The CDR3 contains 16 residues. Looked up from germline, CDR1 is SGHRS and CDR2 is YFSETQ. The junction had 7 bases not matched to a gene; V was cut back by 4 bases and J by 4 bases. CDR3: CASSLSLAGATGELFF. CDR3 nucleotide sequence: TGCGCCAGCAGCCTCTCTCTAGCGGGGGCCACCGGGGAGCTGTTTTTT.

This sequence joins TRBV9 and TRBJ1-5; D remains ambiguous. Trimming pared 0 bases from V and 3 bases from J, leaving 7 bases between. CDR3 length: 14 amino acids. From germline, CDR1 is SGDLS and CDR2 YYNGEE. The CDR3 is CASSVEADNQPQHF. The CDR3 DNA is TGTGCCAGCAGCGTAGAGGCAGACAATCAGCCCCAGCATTTT.

This rearrangement joins TRBV4-2 to TRBJ2-3, with D perhaps matching TRBD2 (7 bases). Germline values: CDR1 LGHNA, CDR2 YNFKEQ. The CDR3 length is 15 residues. V dropped 1 base and J dropped 8 bases, with 16 bases sitting between them. The CDR3 is CASSQGGGSLATQYF. CDR3 sequence (DNA): TGTGCCAGCAGCCAAGGCGGGGGCTCCCTGGCTACGCAGTATTTT.

This clone came up once. This sequence joins TRBV18 and TRBJ2-7; D unclear. Germline V gives CDR1 KGHSH, CDR2 LQKENI. V was cut by 2 bases and J by 4 bases, with 6 bases left in between. The length of the CDR3 is 12 residues. DNA of the CDR3: TGTGCCAGCTCACCAAGGAGTTACGAGCAGTACTTC. This encodes CASSPRSYEQYF.

This clone was seen a handful of times. V and J are TRBV19 and TRBJ1-4; 10 bases match TRBD1. V lost 8 bases, J lost 1 base, and 7 bases stayed unmatched. CDR3 length: 16 amino acids. Per germline, CDR1 LNHDA and CDR2 SQIVND (reference sequence). The CDR3 nucleotides are TGTGCCAGTGCCGACAGGGGGCTTGGAACTAATGAAAAACTGTTTTTT. This translates into CASADRGLGTNEKLFF.

The rearrangement uses TRBV2 and TRBJ2-4, with D tentatively TRBD1 (5 bases). Trimming shortened V by 7 bases and J by 0 bases, and 13 bases separated the two germline ends. CDR1 and CDR2 (germline): SNHLY, FYNNEI. CDR3 size: 15 residues. The CDR3 nucleotides are TGTGCCAGCACGAACCCTGACAGAGCCAAAAACATTCAGTACTTC. As protein: CASTNPDRAKNIQYF.

The chain employs TRBV29-1 and TRBJ1-1, with 9 nucleotides matching TRBD1. CDR3 size: 13 residues. Germline V gene sequence: CDR1 SQVTM, CDR2 ANQGSEA. J gave up 1 base and V 6 bases, and 3 bases lay outside the gene matches. CDR3 in DNA: TGCAGCGTCAAGACAGGGGGGAACACTGAAGCTTTCTTT. Translation: CSVKTGGNTEAFF.